This TCR beta chain was recorded in a study of metastatic and nonmetastatic thyroid tumors. Findings and caveats of the study: As reported, TCR beta diversity in blood and tumor was significantly higher in malignant thyroid tumors than in benign nodules.

This clone was seen repeatedly, ten times or more. Its specificity is not known. Patients were all untreated before their thyroid surgery. TCRdb ran MiXCR on the PCR reads. The data show approximately 30,000 clones, around a sixth seen once. V was trimmed by 3 bases and J by 3 bases, leaving 16 bases between them. The CDR3 is made up of 16 amino acids. CDR1 is LNHDA and CDR2 is SQIVND in the germline V gene (reference sequence). The chain uses TRBV19 and TRBJ2-3; tentatively, D is TRBD2 (6 bases). The receptor's source is a male donor with papillary thyroid cancer or a benign thyroid nodule (not recorded which). Some clones in this sample may be carry-over from other donors' samples. Input material: blood. As DNA, the CDR3 is TGTGCCAGTAGTATGAGGCGGGGCTATAAGACAGATACGCAGTATTTT. Amino acids: CASSMRRGYKTDTQYF.